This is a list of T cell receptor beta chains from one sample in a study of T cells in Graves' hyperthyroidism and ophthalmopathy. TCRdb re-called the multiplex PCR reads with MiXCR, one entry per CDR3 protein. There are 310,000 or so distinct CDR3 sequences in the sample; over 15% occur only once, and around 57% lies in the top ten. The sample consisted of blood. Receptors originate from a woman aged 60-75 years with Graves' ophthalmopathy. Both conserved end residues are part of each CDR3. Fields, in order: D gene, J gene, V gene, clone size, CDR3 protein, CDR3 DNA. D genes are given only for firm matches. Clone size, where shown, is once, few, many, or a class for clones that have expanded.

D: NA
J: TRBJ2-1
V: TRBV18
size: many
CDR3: CASSPSGRNEQFF
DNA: TGTGCCAGCTCACCATCAGGGAGGAATGAGCAGTTCTTC

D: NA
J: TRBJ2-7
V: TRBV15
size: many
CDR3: CATSRDRQAEQYF
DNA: TGTGCCACCAGCAGAGATCGGCAGGCCGAGCAGTACTTC

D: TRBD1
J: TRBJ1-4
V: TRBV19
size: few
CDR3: CASGAGTGNEKLFF
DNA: TGTGCCAGCGGCGCCGGGACAGGGAATGAAAAACTGTTTTTT

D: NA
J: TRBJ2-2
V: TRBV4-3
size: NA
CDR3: CASSQDPSAVLDLNTRELFF
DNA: TGCGCCAGCAGCCAAGATCCATCCGCGGTTCTAGATTTGAACACCAGGGAGCTGTTTTTT

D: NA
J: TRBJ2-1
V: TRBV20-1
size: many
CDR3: CSARAAANEQFF
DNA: TGCAGTGCTAGAGCGGCGGCTAATGAGCAGTTCTTC

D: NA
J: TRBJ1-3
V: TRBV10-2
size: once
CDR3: CASTPVGGSGNTIYF
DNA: TGCGCCAGCACCCCGGTGGGGGGATCCGGAAACACCATATATTTT

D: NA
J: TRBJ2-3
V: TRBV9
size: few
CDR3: CASSVDKGGGDTQYF
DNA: TGTGCCAGCAGCGTAGATAAGGGGGGTGGAGATACGCAGTATTTT

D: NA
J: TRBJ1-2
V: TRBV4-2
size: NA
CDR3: CASSQDESINYGYTF
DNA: TGTGCCAGCAGCCAAGATGAGTCGATTAACTATGGCTACACCTTC

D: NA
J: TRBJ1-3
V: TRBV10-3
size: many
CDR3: CAISERTDERSTIYF
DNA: TGTGCCATCAGTGAGCGGACCGACGAACGGAGCACCATATATTTT

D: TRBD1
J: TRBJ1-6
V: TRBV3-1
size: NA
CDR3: CASSQDRVGTFSSYNSPLHF
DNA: TGTGCCAGCAGCCAGGACAGGGTCGGAACTTTTTCCTCCTATAATTCACCCCTCCACTTT

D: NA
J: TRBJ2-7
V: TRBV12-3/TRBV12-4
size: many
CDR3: CASRFSRDNSYEQYF
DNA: TGTGCCAGTAGATTTAGCCGGGACAACTCCTACGAGCAGTACTTC

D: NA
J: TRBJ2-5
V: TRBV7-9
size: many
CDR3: CASSLPWEETQYF
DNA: TGTGCCAGCAGCTTGCCGTGGGAAGAGACCCAGTACTTC

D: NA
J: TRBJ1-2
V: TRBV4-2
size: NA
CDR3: CASSQVTAGIHGYTF
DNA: TGTGCCAGCAGCCAAGTCACGGCGGGGATCCATGGCTACACCTTC

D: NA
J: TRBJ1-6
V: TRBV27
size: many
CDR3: CASRPGASYSPLHF
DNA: TGTGCCAGCAGGCCTGGGGCAAGTTATTCACCCCTCCACTTT

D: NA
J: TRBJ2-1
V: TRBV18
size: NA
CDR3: CASSPPSGYYNEQFF
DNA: TGTGCCAGCTCACCACCAAGCGGGTATTACAATGAGCAGTTCTTC

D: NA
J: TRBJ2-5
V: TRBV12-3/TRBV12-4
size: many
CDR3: CASSFINSGGPTVQETQYF
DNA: TGTGCCAGCAGTTTTATAAATTCTGGGGGTCCAACTGTACAAGAGACCCAGTACTTC

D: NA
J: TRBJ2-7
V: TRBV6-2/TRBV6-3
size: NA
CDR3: CASSYRQSYEQYF
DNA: TGTGCCAGCAGTTACAGGCAGTCCTACGAGCAGTACTTC

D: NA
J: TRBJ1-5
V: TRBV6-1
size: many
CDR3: CASSFREADNQPQHF
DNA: TGTGCCAGCAGCTTCCGTGAGGCAGATAATCAGCCCCAGCATTTT

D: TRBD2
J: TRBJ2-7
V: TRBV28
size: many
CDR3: CASSFGGLSYEQYF
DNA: TGTGCCAGCAGTTTCGGGGGGTTAAGCTACGAGCAGTACTTC

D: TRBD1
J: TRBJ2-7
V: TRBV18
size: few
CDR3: CASSQRQGARYEQYF
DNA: TGTGCCAGCTCACAAAGACAGGGGGCTCGGTACGAGCAGTACTTC

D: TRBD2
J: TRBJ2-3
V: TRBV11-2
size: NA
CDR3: CASSKAGGPADTQYF
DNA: TGTGCCAGCAGCAAAGCGGGAGGACCTGCAGATACGCAGTATTTT

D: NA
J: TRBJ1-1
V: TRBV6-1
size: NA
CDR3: CASRTGLNTEAFF
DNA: TGTGCCAGCAGGACGGGGCTGAACACTGAAGCTTTCTTT

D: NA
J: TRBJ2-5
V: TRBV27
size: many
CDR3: CASSYRARASETQYF
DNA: TGTGCCAGCAGTTACCGCGCCAGGGCGTCGGAGACCCAGTACTTC

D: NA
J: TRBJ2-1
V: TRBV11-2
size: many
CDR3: CASSPNVGGGRNEQFF
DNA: TGTGCCAGCAGCCCTAACGTTGGAGGGGGAAGGAATGAGCAGTTCTTC

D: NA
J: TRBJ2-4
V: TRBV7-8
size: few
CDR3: CASSLRTGTGNIQYF
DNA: TGTGCCAGCAGCCTCCGAACAGGGACGGGGAACATTCAGTACTTC

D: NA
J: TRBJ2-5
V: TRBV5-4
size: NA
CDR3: CASSLGVRGEETQYF
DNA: TGTGCCAGCAGCTTAGGAGTCAGGGGCGAAGAGACCCAGTACTTC

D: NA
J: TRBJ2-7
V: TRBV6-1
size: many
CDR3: CASNGDSYEQYF
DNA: TGTGCCAGCAATGGTGACTCCTACGAGCAGTACTTC

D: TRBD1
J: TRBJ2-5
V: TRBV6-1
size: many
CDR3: CASSPPTGGKETQYF
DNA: TGTGCCAGCAGTCCACCGACAGGGGGGAAAGAGACCCAGTACTTC

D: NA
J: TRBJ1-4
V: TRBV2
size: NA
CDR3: CASSVGWNEKLFF
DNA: TGTGCCAGCAGTGTGGGGTGGAATGAAAAACTGTTTTTT

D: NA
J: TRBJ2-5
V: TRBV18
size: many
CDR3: CASSRSQGGQETQYF
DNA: TGTGCCAGCTCCCGTTCACAGGGAGGCCAAGAGACCCAGTACTTC

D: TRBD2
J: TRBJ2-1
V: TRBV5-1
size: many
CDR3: CASSLGPLLADWLNNEQFF
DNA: TGCGCCAGCAGCTTGGGTCCCCTGCTAGCGGATTGGTTAAACAATGAGCAGTTCTTC

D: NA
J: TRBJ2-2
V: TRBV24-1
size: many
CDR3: CATSEGRRNTGELFF
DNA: TGTGCCACCAGTGAGGGGAGGCGGAACACCGGGGAGCTGTTTTTT

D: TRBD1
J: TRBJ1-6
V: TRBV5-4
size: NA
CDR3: CASSPDRAINSPLHF
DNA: TGTGCCAGCAGCCCGGACAGGGCGATTAATTCACCCCTCCACTTT

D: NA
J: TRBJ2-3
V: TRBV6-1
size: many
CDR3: CASRMAGRSTDTQYF
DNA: TGTGCCAGCAGGATGGCAGGGAGGAGCACAGATACGCAGTATTTT

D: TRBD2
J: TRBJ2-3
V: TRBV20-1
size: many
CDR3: CSAIHSGRFSTDTQYF
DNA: TGCAGTGCTATCCATAGCGGGAGGTTCAGCACAGATACGCAGTATTTT

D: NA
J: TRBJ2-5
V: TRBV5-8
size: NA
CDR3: CASSSTMTRVQETQYF
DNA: TGTGCCAGCAGCTCTACGATGACACGAGTCCAAGAGACCCAGTACTTC

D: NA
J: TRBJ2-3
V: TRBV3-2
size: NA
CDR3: CASSQAPLVRTSETDTQYF
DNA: TGTGCCAGCAGCCAAGCTCCCCTGGTTCGGACTAGCGAGACAGATACGCAGTATTTT

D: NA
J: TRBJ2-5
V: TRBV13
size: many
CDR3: CASSLHPGPTPQYF
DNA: TGTGCCAGCAGCTTACACCCCGGACCGACCCCCCAGTACTTC

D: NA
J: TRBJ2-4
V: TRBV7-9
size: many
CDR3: CASSSNSGAKNIQYF
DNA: TGTGCCAGCAGCTCAAACAGTGGGGCCAAAAACATTCAGTACTTC

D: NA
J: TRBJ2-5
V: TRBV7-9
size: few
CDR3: CASSPLGQRFETQYF
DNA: TGTGCCAGCAGCCCCCTCGGGCAGAGGTTTGAGACCCAGTACTTC

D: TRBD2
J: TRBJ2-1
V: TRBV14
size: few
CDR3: CASSPSGLAGAQYEQFF
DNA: TGTGCCAGCAGCCCCTCAGGACTAGCGGGAGCGCAGTATGAGCAGTTCTTC